The 32 T cell receptor beta chains below come from one sample, sequenced in a study of T cells in Graves' hyperthyroidism and ophthalmopathy. TCR beta CDR3 regions were amplified from RNA transcripts. First-round RT-PCR with HTBI primers amplified the TCR CDR3 region. One entry per CDR3 protein results from TCRdb running MiXCR on the multiplex PCR reads. The table includes about 570,000 distinct CDR3 sequences, around 15% detected once. Sample: blood. These receptor sequences come from a woman between 40 and 55 years old with Graves' hyperthyroidism.

This clonotype has just a few counts. This may be a read error, as it is one base from a much larger clone. The chain employs TRBV7-8 and TRBJ2-1; 7 bases are a match to TRBD2. The CDR3 is 16 residues long. The germline V gene encodes CDR1 SGHVS and CDR2 FQNEAQ. Germline trimming cut 5 bases from V and 0 bases from J; bases unmatched to any gene: 7. Here the CDR3 DNA reads TGTGCCAGCAGCATACTACCGGGGGGCTCCTACAATGAGCAGTTCTTC. It codes for CASSILPGGSYNEQFF.

This chain connects TRBV30 to TRBJ1-4; unclear D gene. This CDR3 is 15 amino acids long. Per the germline V gene, CDR1 is GTSNPN and CDR2 is SVGIG (reference sequence). Trimming removed 0 bases from V and 7 bases from J, with 15 bases in between. CDR3: CAWSVESGFGEKLFF. CDR3 coding DNA: TGTGCCTGGAGTGTTGAGTCTGGGTTTGGTGAAAAACTGTTTTTT.

This clonotype was counted a single time. The rearrangement uses TRBV4-2 and TRBJ2-1; 14 bases match TRBD2. V trimming: 4 bases; J trimming: 2 bases; junction bases outside the gene matches: 7. Germline values: CDR1 LGHNA, CDR2 YNFKEQ. The CDR3 has 18 residues. CDR3 sequence reads: CASSLGLAGDAPYNEQFF. CDR3 nucleotide sequence: TGTGCCAGCAGCCTGGGACTAGCGGGAGATGCCCCCTACAATGAGCAGTTCTTC.

This clonotype occurred many times. The chain has TRBV12-3 or TRBV12-4 and TRBJ1-5; 8 bases align to TRBD1. V was pared by 1 base and J by 7 bases, with 15 bases of the junction left unmatched. This CDR3 is 18 amino acids long. The chain's CDR3 is CASSLGQGARIKMQPQHF. For the CDR3, the DNA is TGTGCCAGCAGTTTAGGGCAGGGGGCGCGAATTAAAATGCAGCCCCAGCATTTT.

This clonotype was seen ten or more times. This chain joins TRBV7-6 and TRBJ2-7; TRBD2 matches at 10 bases. The CDR3 is 19 residues long. Per germline, CDR1 SGHVS and CDR2 FNYEAQ. V gave up 4 bases and J gave up 7 bases; unmatched junction bases: 22. CDR3 in amino acids: CASSSPWGLAGDLNSEQYF. The CDR3 DNA is TGTGCCAGCAGCTCCCCTTGGGGGCTAGCGGGGGATTTAAACTCTGAGCAGTACTTC.

There are many counts of this clonotype. The V call is TRBV29-1, the J call TRBJ1-5; D is uncertain. The length of the CDR3 is 11 residues. CDR1 SQVTM and CDR2 ANQGSEA come from the germline V gene. V lost 6 bases to trimming and J lost 1 base, with 4 bases between them. CDR3 nucleotides: TGCAGCGTACTAAGCAATCAGCCCCAGCATTTT. It translates to CSVLSNQPQHF.

At least ten counts were recorded for this clonotype. This chain uses TRBV11-1 with TRBJ2-3; 11 positions match TRBD2. CDR1 is SGHAT and CDR2 is FQDESV in the germline V gene (reference sequence). With V trimmed by 5 bases and J by 4 bases, 5 bases remained unmatched. CDR3 length: 15 residues. This chain's CDR3 is CASSATSGSADTQYF. CDR3 DNA sequence: TGTGCCAGCAGCGCTACTAGCGGGAGTGCAGATACGCAGTATTTT.

This clonotype was seen repeatedly, ten times or more. V usage is TRBV18 and J usage is TRBJ2-3; possibly TRBD2 for D (6 bases). This CDR3 is 15 amino acids long. Germline V gene lookup returns CDR1 KGHSH and CDR2 LQKENI. V was shortened by 3 bases and J by 2 bases, with 12 bases between the two germline ends. The CDR3 sequence is CASSPSSGNTDTQYF. Here the CDR3 DNA reads TGTGCCAGCTCACCGAGTAGCGGTAACACAGATACGCAGTATTTT.

The table lists this clonotype with many counts. The rearrangement uses TRBV28 and TRBJ2-5; possible D gene TRBD2, 6 bases. V lost 7 bases and J lost 5, with 14 bases in between. This CDR3 spans 13 amino acids. Germline loops: CDR1 MDHEN, CDR2 SYDVKM. CDR3 DNA: TGTGCCAGCACCGGGGGTGTCGTGGAGACCCAGTACTTC. The encoded protein is CASTGGVVETQYF.

The V call is TRBV20-1, the J call TRBJ1-4; 7 bases agree with TRBD1. Losses at the gene ends were 6 bases for V and 8 bases for J; bases not matched to a gene: 15. The CDR3 has 15 residues. Germline loops: CDR1 DFQATT, CDR2 SNEGSKA (reference sequence). CDR3 bases: TGCAGTGCGCCCGTCTTGGGAGAGGGGGCAGAAAAACTGTTTTTT. This encodes CSAPVLGEGAEKLFF.

This clonotype was observed at least ten times. The V and J genes are TRBV28 and TRBJ2-1, with D perhaps TRBD1 or TRBD2 (5 bases each). The CDR3 has 14 amino acids. The V and J ends lost 3 bases and 7 bases respectively, with 13 bases between them. The germline V gene has CDR1 MDHEN and CDR2 SYDVKM. In DNA, the CDR3 is TGTGCCAGCAGTTTGAGGGGTCTAGGAAATGAGCAGTTCTTC. As protein: CASSLRGLGNEQFF. The variable domain in full, with the rest retrieved from reference TRBV28 and TRBJ2-1, is DVKVTQSSRYLVKRTGEKVFLECVQDMDHENMFWYRQDPGLGLRLIYFSYDVKMKEKGDIPEGYSVSREKKERFSLILESASTNQTSMYLCASSLRGLGNEQFFGPGTRLTVL.

This clonotype appeared many times. V and J are TRBV20-1 and TRBJ2-5; D uncertain. Germline assignment: CDR1 DFQATT and CDR2 SNEGSKA (reference sequence). With 3 bases removed from V and 9 bases from J, the gap between germline ends came to 14 bases. This CDR3 comprises 12 residues. CDR3 amino acids: CSASATSRAQYF. The DNA of the CDR3 is TGCAGTGCTAGTGCTACTTCCCGGGCCCAGTACTTC.

This clonotype was counted many times. The gene calls are TRBV6-1 and TRBJ1-1, with TRBD1 as a possible D gene (5 bases). The ends were cut back, 7 bases at V and 1 base at J, with 13 bases in the middle. The length of the CDR3 is 14 residues. The germline CDR1 and CDR2 sequences are MNHNS and SASEGT. Here the CDR3 DNA reads TGTGCCAGCAATAGGGCAGGGAAGAACACTGAAGCTTTCTTT. It is translated as CASNRAGKNTEAFF.

This clonotype occurred many times. The chain recombines TRBV5-1 with TRBJ2-5; D could derive from TRBD1 or TRBD2 (5 bases each). Per the germline V gene, CDR1 is SGHRS and CDR2 is YFSETQ. The CDR3 has 14 residues. Trimming cost V 4 bases and J 5 bases, with 15 bases left between them. The CDR3 DNA is TGCGCCAGCAGCCCATGGGGGTCTGGGGAGACCCAGTACTTC. Residues: CASSPWGSGETQYF. Full variable domain (rest looked up from reference TRBV5-1 and TRBJ2-5): KAGVTQTPRYLIKTRGQQVTLSCSPISGHRSVSWYQQTPGQGLQFLFEYFSETQRNKGNFPGRFSGRQFSNSRSEMNVSTLELGDSALYLCASSPWGSGETQYFGPGTRLLVL.

The chain recombines TRBV12-5 with TRBJ2-1; 7 bases fit TRBD2. CDR3 length equals 15 residues. CDR1 and CDR2 from the germline V gene are LGHNT and FRNRAP. With 2 bases clipped from V and 9 bases from J, the junction kept 10 bases outside the gene matches. The CDR3 sequence: CASGLTRVGGSEQFF. DNA for the CDR3: TGTGCTAGTGGTTTGACTCGGGTGGGCGGGAGTGAGCAGTTCTTC.

In its sample, this clonotype was seen a few times. V and J are TRBV5-5 and TRBJ2-7; the D gene could be TRBD1 or TRBD2 (6 bases each). The CDR3 loop spans 13 amino acids. The V end lost 3 bases, the J end lost 9 bases, and 16 bases lay between the germline ends. Germline V gene data show CDR1 as SGHKS and CDR2 as YYEKEE (reference sequence). This CDR3 is CASSSGADQGQYF. The CDR3 bases are TGTGCCAGCAGCTCGGGGGCGGATCAGGGGCAGTACTTC.

The chain joins TRBV20-1 to TRBJ1-5; D is unclear. The CDR3 extends over 15 amino acids. V gave up 0 bases and J gave up 0 bases, with 9 bases separating them. CDR1 and CDR2 (germline): DFQATT, SNEGSKA (reference sequence). CDR3 amino acids: CSARENSYSNQPQHF. The DNA of the CDR3 is TGCAGTGCTAGAGAGAACAGCTATAGCAATCAGCCCCAGCATTTT.

At least ten counts were recorded for this clonotype. The chain uses TRBV20-1 and TRBJ1-1; D is perhaps TRBD1 (5 bases). Germline CDR1 reads DFQATT; CDR2 reads SNEGSKA (reference sequence). The CDR3 has 15 amino acids. Deletions cut 0 bases from V and 7 bases from J, with 18 bases between. CDR3 DNA sequence: TGCAGTGCTAGAGATAGGGGCAATGCAGGCTTTGAAGCTTTCTTT. Encoded protein: CSARDRGNAGFEAFF.

This clonotype has at least ten counts. The DNA for the CDR3 is TGTGCCTGGAGTGCACCACCGGGAAGCAATCAGCCCCAGCATTTT. As protein: CAWSAPPGSNQPQHF. The chain has TRBV30 and TRBJ1-5; no clear D. The CDR3 loop spans 15 amino acids. Trimming left V 1 base short and J 1 base short, with 11 bases between. CDR1 and CDR2 from the germline V gene are GTSNPN and SVGIG (reference sequence).

This clonotype has just a few counts. V is TRBV6-1 and J is TRBJ1-5; weak D call: TRBD1 (6 bases). This CDR3 is built from 14 residues. Deletions cut 3 bases from V and 7 bases from J, with 13 bases between. CDR1 is MNHNS and CDR2 is SASEGT in the germline V gene. The CDR3 bases are TGTGCCAGCAGTGAGAGGGGGGCCGAACAGCCCCAGCATTTT. Its translation is CASSERGAEQPQHF.

This chain connects TRBV6-2 or TRBV6-3 to TRBJ2-3; 12 nucleotides align to TRBD2. The CDR3 length is 19 residues. The germline gives CDR1 MNHEY, CDR2 SVGEGT. The junction had 13 bases not matched to a gene; V was cut back by 6 bases and J by 0 bases. Here the CDR3 reads CASRSTRLAGAPSTDTQYF. The CDR3 DNA reads as TGTGCCAGCAGGAGCACCCGACTAGCGGGAGCACCTAGCACAGATACGCAGTATTTT.

The V call is TRBV19, the J call TRBJ1-2; the D gene is possibly TRBD1 (6 bases). CDR1 and CDR2 (germline): LNHDA, SQIVND (reference sequence). Trimming removed 2 bases from V and 1 base from J, with 11 bases in between. The CDR3 totals 15 residues. The CDR3 coding sequence is TGTGCCAGTAGTATACGGGGACATATTAACTATGGCTACACCTTC. This encodes CASSIRGHINYGYTF.

This clonotype was picked up many times. This chain links TRBV3-1 with TRBJ1-3; TRBD1 is a possible D gene (6 bases). The CDR3 runs 15 residues. Germline lookup yields CDR1 LGHDT and CDR2 YNNKEL (reference sequence). Trimming took off 4 bases at V and 0 bases at J, with 10 bases between the two ends. The CDR3 nucleotides read TGTGCCAGCAGCCCGGGACATCTCTCTGGAAACACCATATATTTT. Translating gives CASSPGHLSGNTIYF.

There are many counts of this clonotype. The rearrangement uses TRBV12-3 or TRBV12-4 and TRBJ2-5, with TRBD2 as a possible D gene (5 bases). Trimming shortened V by 3 bases and J by 3 bases, and 11 bases separated the two germline ends. This CDR3 is 14 amino acids long. The CDR3 sequence: CASSLRARKETQYF. The CDR3 coding sequence is TGTGCCAGCAGTTTGAGGGCAAGGAAAGAGACCCAGTACTTC.

This clonotype was detected many times. The chain is built from TRBV18 and TRBJ2-1; D is uncertain. V lost 2 bases to trimming and J lost 8 bases, with 16 bases between them. The germline V gene encodes CDR1 KGHSH and CDR2 LQKENI. CDR3 length: 15 residues. CDR3 in amino acids: CASSPAAYRVHEQFF. Written as DNA, the CDR3 is TGTGCCAGCTCACCAGCAGCCTATAGGGTCCATGAGCAGTTCTTC. Full variable domain (remainder filled in from reference TRBV18 and TRBJ2-1): NAGVMQNPRHLVRRRGQEARLRCSPMKGHSHVYWYRQLPEEGLKFMVYLQKENIIDESGMPKERFSAEFPKEGPSILRIQQVVRGDSAAYFCASSPAAYRVHEQFFGPGTRLTVL.

This clonotype was counted many times. V gene TRBV11-1 combines with J gene TRBJ2-7, with D unclear. With 6 bases removed from V and 3 bases from J, the gap between germline ends came to 9 bases. Germline CDR1 SGHAT, CDR2 FQDESV (reference sequence). The CDR3 runs 12 residues. The DNA for the CDR3 is TGTGCCAGCAGTATAAACAGCTACGAGCAGTACTTC. It is translated as CASSINSYEQYF.

This clonotype showed up many times. This chain links TRBV6-1 with TRBJ2-3; TRBD2 matches 9 bases. This CDR3 has 16 residues. The J segment lost 3 bases and the V segment lost 1 base, leaving 5 bases of the junction unmatched. Germline CDR1 and CDR2: MNHNS and SASEGT. In DNA, the CDR3 is TGTGCCAGCAGTGAAGAGGTAGCGGGAGTGACAGATACGCAGTATTTT. Its protein product is CASSEEVAGVTDTQYF.

This clonotype was counted many times. The chain is built from TRBV27 and TRBJ1-5, with 7 bases lining up with TRBD1. Germline-derived CDR1 and CDR2 are MNHEY and SMNVEV (reference sequence). V lost 6 bases and J lost 4; bases outside the gene matches: 9. The CDR3 contains 15 residues. This chain's CDR3 is CASRRDSLSNQPQHF. CDR3 DNA sequence: TGTGCCAGCAGGAGGGACAGTTTATCAAATCAGCCCCAGCATTTT.

This clonotype has ten or more counts. The chain employs TRBV28 and TRBJ2-5, with TRBD2 matching 11 bases. The J segment lost 2 bases and the V segment lost 7 bases, leaving 15 bases of the junction unmatched. CDR1 is MDHEN and CDR2 is SYDVKM in the germline V gene. The CDR3 loop spans 18 amino acids. The CDR3 loop reads CASTPFDLAGGWQETQYF. In DNA, the CDR3 is TGTGCCAGCACCCCCTTCGATTTAGCGGGAGGGTGGCAAGAGACCCAGTACTTC.

On this clonotype: This sequence may be a read error, since a much larger clone differs from it by one base. This chain's CDR3 is CASRKGTTSSYEQCF. Written as DNA, the CDR3 is TGTGCCAGCAGAAAGGGGACTACGAGCTCCTACGAGCAGTGCTTC. V is TRBV7-2 and J is TRBJ2-7; 7 bases align to TRBD2. The CDR3 spans 15 residues. Per germline, CDR1 SGHTA and CDR2 FQGNSA. Based on the CDR3 plus reference TRBV7-2 and TRBJ2-7, the full variable domain is GAGVSQSPSNKVTEKGKDVELRCDPISGHTALYWYRQSLGQGLEFLIYFQGNSAPDKSGLPSDRFSAERTGGSVSTLTIQRTQQEDSAVYLCASRKGTTSSYEQCFGPGTRLTVT.

V gene TRBV3-1 combines with J gene TRBJ1-4; D uncertain. V was shortened by 0 bases and J by 6 bases, with 2 bases between the two germline ends. The CDR3 runs to 12 residues. Looked up from germline, CDR1 is LGHDT and CDR2 is YNNKEL (reference sequence). CDR3 loop: CASSQDYEKLFF. CDR3 in DNA: TGTGCCAGCAGCCAAGACTATGAAAAACTGTTTTTT.

A few counts support this clonotype. The rearrangement uses TRBV27 and TRBJ2-1; 7 positions match TRBD2. CDR3 length equals 16 residues. V dropped 0 bases and J dropped 3; count of bases not matched to a gene: 5. Germline loops: CDR1 MNHEY, CDR2 SMNVEV (reference sequence). The DNA of the CDR3 is TGTGCCAGCAGTTTATCGCCTAGCGGAGACTACAATGAGCAGTTCTTC. Encoded protein: CASSLSPSGDYNEQFF.